A single sample gave rise to the 17 T cell receptor beta chains below, sequenced in a study of T-cell memory formation after mild COVID-19. TCRdb called the 5' RACE reads again in MiXCR, with one record for every CDR3 protein. The sample lists roughly 240,000 distinct CDR3 sequences; roughly 15% were seen once. Sequences were obtained from PBMCs or a T cell subset sorted from them (not recorded which). The source of these receptors is an adult woman who had mild COVID-19 (a few samples of this study predate the infection). Cell type and time point are not known.

V is TRBV7-9 and J is TRBJ2-5; D uncertain. In germline, CDR1 is SEHNR, CDR2 FQNEAQ (reference sequence). This CDR3 comprises 14 residues. The ends were cut back, 2 bases at V and 5 bases at J, with 12 bases in the middle. The CDR3 sequence is CASSLLAVRETQYF. CDR3 sequence (DNA): TGTGCCAGCAGCTTATTGGCGGTACGGGAGACCCAGTACTTC.

The chain has TRBV6-2 or TRBV6-3 and TRBJ2-5, with a tentative D call TRBD1 (7 bases). The V and J ends lost 3 bases and 4 bases respectively, with 9 bases between them. The CDR3 length is 13 residues. Germline assignment: CDR1 MNHEY and CDR2 SVGEGT. The CDR3: CASSYQGGETQYF. DNA for the CDR3: TGTGCCAGCAGTTATCAGGGGGGAGAGACCCAGTACTTC.

The chain is built from TRBV2 and TRBJ2-7; D call uncertain. CDR1 SNHLY and CDR2 FYNNEI come from the germline V gene. The CDR3 is 12 amino acids. V lost 6 bases and J lost 7, with 13 bases in between. CDR3 sequence: CASRYTLGEQYF. For the CDR3, the DNA is TGTGCCAGCAGGTATACCTTAGGGGAGCAGTACTTC.

This clonotype occurred many times. Germline is not matched at one junction end, which may reflect a read error. The chain combines TRBV7-9 with TRBJ1-2; no clear D gene. CDR3 length equals 13 residues. Germline CDR1 reads SEHNR; CDR2 reads FQNEAQ (reference sequence). CDR3 in DNA: TGCGCCAGCAGCTTGGATAGCAACTATGGCTACACCTTC. Translating gives CASSLDSNYGYTF. Together with reference TRBV7-9 and TRBJ1-2, the CDR3 gives the full variable domain: DTGVSQNPRHKITKRGQNVTFRCDPISEHNRLYWYRQTLGQGPEFLTYFQNEAQLEKSRLLSDRFSAERPKGSFSTLEIQRTEQGDSAMYLCASSLDSNYGYTFGSGTRLTVV.

This rearrangement joins TRBV24-1 to TRBJ2-3, with D maybe TRBD2 (5 bases). The CDR3 runs to 17 residues. V was cut by 4 bases and J by 0 bases, with 16 bases left in between. Germline loops: CDR1 KGHDR, CDR2 SFDVKD. The CDR3 spells CATSDPPQPGSTDTQYF. The CDR3 region has the DNA TGTGCCACCAGTGACCCTCCCCAGCCGGGAAGCACAGATACGCAGTATTTT.

This sequence joins TRBV30 and TRBJ1-1; D is ambiguous. Trimming cost V 0 bases and J 0 bases, with 8 bases left between them. The V gene's germline CDR1 is GTSNPN and CDR2 SVGIG (reference sequence). The CDR3 consists of 14 residues. This CDR3 reads CAWSVETLNTEAFF. In nucleotides, the CDR3 is TGTGCCTGGAGTGTAGAGACTTTGAACACTGAAGCTTTCTTT. Full variable domain (missing parts from reference TRBV30 and TRBJ1-1): SQTIHQWPATLVQPVGSPLSLECTVEGTSNPNLYWYRQAAGRGLQLLFYSVGIGQISSEVPQNLSASRPQDRQFILSSKKLLLSDSGFYLCAWSVETLNTEAFFGQGTRLTVV.

The sample holds many counts of this clonotype. The chain recombines TRBV4-2 with TRBJ2-3; TRBD1 matches at 8 bases. There are 15 residues in the CDR3. J lost 1 base, V lost 4 bases, and 4 bases had no gene match. CDR1 is LGHNA, CDR2 YNFKEQ, per germline. The CDR3, as DNA: TGTGCCAGCAGCCTGGGGGGACAGGGCACAGATACGCAGTATTTT. Protein product: CASSLGGQGTDTQYF.

The chain has TRBV5-1 and TRBJ2-5; D is uncertain. Trimming pared 0 bases from V and 3 bases from J, leaving 9 bases between. Germline CDR1 SGHRS, CDR2 YFSETQ. The length of the CDR3 is 14 residues. The chain's CDR3 is CASSLAKGEETQYF. The DNA of the CDR3 is TGCGCCAGCAGCTTGGCCAAGGGTGAAGAGACCCAGTACTTC.

This clonotype was seen a handful of times. V gene TRBV9 combines with J gene TRBJ1-1, with D maybe TRBD1 (6 bases). Germline V gene data show CDR1 as SGDLS and CDR2 as YYNGEE. The V gene lost 5 bases and the J gene lost 6 bases, with 20 bases spanning the gap. The CDR3 loop spans 15 amino acids. CDR3 sequence reads: CASSKDSFGGPEAFF. The CDR3 nucleotides are TGTGCCAGCAGTAAGGACAGCTTCGGCGGACCTGAAGCTTTCTTT.

The rearrangement joins TRBV3-1 to TRBJ2-5; TRBD2 agrees at 13 bases. CDR1 and CDR2 (germline): LGHDT, YNNKEL (reference sequence). The V gene end was trimmed by 5 bases and the J gene end by 4 bases; junction bases not matched to a gene: 7. This CDR3 is 16 amino acids long. CDR3 region: CASSYRLAGGGETQYF. DNA for the CDR3: TGTGCCAGCAGCTACAGACTAGCGGGGGGCGGAGAGACCCAGTACTTC.

The chain uses TRBV20-1 and TRBJ2-6; possibly TRBD2 for D (7 bases). The V end was cut by 6 bases, the J end by 0 bases, with 12 bases between. Germline CDR1 DFQATT, CDR2 SNEGSKA (reference sequence). The CDR3 has 15 amino acids. This chain's CDR3 is CSAPGGHSGANVLTF. CDR3 bases: TGCAGTGCCCCGGGGGGACACTCTGGGGCCAACGTCCTGACTTTC.

The CDR3 DNA sequence: TGTGCCAGCAGTTACTCGTATTTGGGGCACACTGAAGCTTTCTTT. Translating gives CASSYSYLGHTEAFF. The chain carries TRBV6-2 or TRBV6-3 and TRBJ1-1; D perhaps matches TRBD1 (5 bases). CDR1 and CDR2 (germline): MNHEY, SVGEGT. CDR3 size: 15 residues. V lost 0 bases to trimming and J lost 3 bases, with 11 bases between them.

This chain uses TRBV5-1 with TRBJ1-5; D is possibly TRBD1 (5 bases). The CDR3 covers 17 residues. Looked up from germline, CDR1 is SGHRS and CDR2 is YFSETQ. V lost 4 bases and J lost 1, with 18 bases in between. For the CDR3, the DNA is TGCGCCAGCAGCATGGTTCCCCTGGGGACCAGCAATCAGCCCCAGCATTTT. Its protein is CASSMVPLGTSNQPQHF.

This rearrangement joins TRBV9 to TRBJ2-7; D possibly corresponds to TRBD1 (5 bases). The germline gives CDR1 SGDLS, CDR2 YYNGEE. CDR3 length: 15 amino acids. V lost 0 bases to trimming and J lost 2 bases, with 12 bases between them. The CDR3: CASSVGQTDTYEQYF. The CDR3 DNA sequence: TGTGCCAGCAGCGTAGGACAGACGGATACCTACGAGCAGTACTTC.

V usage is TRBV6-5 and J usage is TRBJ1-4, with D uncertain. CDR3 length: 16 residues. The germline V and J ends were trimmed by 1 base and 6 bases, with 15 bases remaining between them. In germline, CDR1 is MNHEY, CDR2 SVGAGI. The CDR3, as DNA: TGTGCCAGCAGTTACTTCGAAAGAGGGCCGGATGAAAAACTGTTTTTT. It specifies CASSYFERGPDEKLFF.

This chain joins TRBV5-1 and TRBJ1-2; maybe TRBD1 (5 bases). The CDR3 contains 15 residues. Trimming removed 0 bases at V and 7 bases at J, with 16 bases between. Per germline, CDR1 SGHRS and CDR2 YFSETQ. CDR3 amino acids: CASSLGARDHFGYTF. CDR3 nucleotides: TGCGCCAGCAGCTTGGGGGCGAGGGACCACTTTGGCTACACCTTC.

The CDR3 here is CASSPWTSRGSYNEQFF. The CDR3 region has the DNA TGTGCCAGCAGCCCCTGGACAAGCAGGGGATCTTACAATGAGCAGTTCTTC. The chain carries TRBV5-4 and TRBJ2-1, with D maybe TRBD1 (6 bases). The CDR3 has 17 residues. Trimming cost V 4 bases and J 4 bases, with 21 bases left between them. The V gene's germline CDR1 is SGHNT and CDR2 YYREEE (reference sequence). The variable domain in full, with the rest retrieved from reference TRBV5-4 and TRBJ2-1, is ETGVTQSPTHLIKTRGQQVTLRCSSQSGHNTVSWYQQALGQGPQFIFQYYREEENGRGNFPPRFSGLQFPNYSSELNVNALELDDSALYLCASSPWTSRGSYNEQFFGPGTRLTVL.